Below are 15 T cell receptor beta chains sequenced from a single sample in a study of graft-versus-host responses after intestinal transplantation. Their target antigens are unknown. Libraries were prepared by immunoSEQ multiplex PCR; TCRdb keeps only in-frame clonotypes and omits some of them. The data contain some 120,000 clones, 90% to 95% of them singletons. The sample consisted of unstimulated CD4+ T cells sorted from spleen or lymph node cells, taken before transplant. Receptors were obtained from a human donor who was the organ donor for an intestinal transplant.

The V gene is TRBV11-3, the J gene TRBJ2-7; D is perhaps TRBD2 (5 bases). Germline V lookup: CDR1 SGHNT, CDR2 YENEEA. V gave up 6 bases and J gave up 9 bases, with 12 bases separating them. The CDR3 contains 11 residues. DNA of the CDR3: TGTGCCAGCAGTTGGCGGCTAGCGCAGTACTTC. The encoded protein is CASSWRLAQYF.

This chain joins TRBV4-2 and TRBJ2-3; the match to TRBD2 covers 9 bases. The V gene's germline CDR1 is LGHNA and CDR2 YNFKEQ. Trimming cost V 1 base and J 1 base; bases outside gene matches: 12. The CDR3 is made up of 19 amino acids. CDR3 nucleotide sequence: TGTGCCAGCAGCCAAGCTGCAGCGGGGGGTAGGGTCCGCACAGATACGCAGTATTTT. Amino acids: CASSQAAAGGRVRTDTQYF.

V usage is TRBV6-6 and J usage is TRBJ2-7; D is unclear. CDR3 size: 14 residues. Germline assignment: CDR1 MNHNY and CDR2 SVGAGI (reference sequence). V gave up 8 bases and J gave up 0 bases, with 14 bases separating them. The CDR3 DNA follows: TGTGCCAGCGGAAAGGGTGGTCCCTCCTACGAGCAGTACTTC. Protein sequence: CASGKGGPSYEQYF.

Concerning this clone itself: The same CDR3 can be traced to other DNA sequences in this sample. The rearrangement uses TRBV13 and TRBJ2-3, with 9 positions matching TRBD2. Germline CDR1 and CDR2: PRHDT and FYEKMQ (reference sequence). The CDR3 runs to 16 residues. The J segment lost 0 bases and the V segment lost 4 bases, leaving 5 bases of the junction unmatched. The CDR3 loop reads CASSSWGTSSTDTQYF. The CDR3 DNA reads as TGTGCCAGCAGCTCTTGGGGGACTAGCAGCACAGATACGCAGTATTTT.

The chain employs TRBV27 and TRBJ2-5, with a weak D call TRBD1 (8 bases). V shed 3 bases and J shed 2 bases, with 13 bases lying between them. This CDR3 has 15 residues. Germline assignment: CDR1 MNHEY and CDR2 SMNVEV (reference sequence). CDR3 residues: CASSFNRGGQETQYF. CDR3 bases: TGTGCCAGCAGTTTCAACAGGGGGGGACAAGAGACCCAGTACTTC.

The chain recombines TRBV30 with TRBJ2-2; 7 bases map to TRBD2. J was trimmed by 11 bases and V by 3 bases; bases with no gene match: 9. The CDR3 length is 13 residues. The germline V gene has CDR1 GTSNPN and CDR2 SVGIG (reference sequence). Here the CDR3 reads CAWSALRERELFF. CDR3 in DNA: TGTGCCTGGAGCGCCTTGCGGGAGAGAGAGCTGTTTTTT.

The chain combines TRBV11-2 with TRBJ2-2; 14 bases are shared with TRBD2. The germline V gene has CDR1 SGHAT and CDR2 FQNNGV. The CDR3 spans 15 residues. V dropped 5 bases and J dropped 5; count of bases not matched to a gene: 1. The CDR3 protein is CASSGLAGGTGELFF. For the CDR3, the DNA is TGTGCCAGCAGCGGACTAGCGGGAGGAACCGGGGAGCTGTTTTTT. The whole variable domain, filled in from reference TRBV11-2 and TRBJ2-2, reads EAGVAQSPRYKIIEKRQSVAFWCNPISGHATLYWYQQILGQGPKLLIQFQNNGVVDDSQLPKDRFSAERLKGVDSTLKIQPAKLEDSAVYLCASSGLAGGTGELFFGEGSRLTVL.

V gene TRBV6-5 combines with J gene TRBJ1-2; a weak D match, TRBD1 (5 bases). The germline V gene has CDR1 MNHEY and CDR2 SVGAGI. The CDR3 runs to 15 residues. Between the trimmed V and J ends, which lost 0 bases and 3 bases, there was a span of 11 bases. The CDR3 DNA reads TGTGCCAGCAGTTACTCCGGGGGATCAGACTATGGCTACACCTTC. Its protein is CASSYSGGSDYGYTF.

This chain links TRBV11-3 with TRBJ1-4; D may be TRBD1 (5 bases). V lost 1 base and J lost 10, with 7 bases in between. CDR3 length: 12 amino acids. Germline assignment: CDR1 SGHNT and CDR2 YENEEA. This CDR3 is CASSLVRGKLFF. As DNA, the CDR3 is TGTGCCAGCAGCTTAGTGAGGGGAAAACTGTTTTTT.

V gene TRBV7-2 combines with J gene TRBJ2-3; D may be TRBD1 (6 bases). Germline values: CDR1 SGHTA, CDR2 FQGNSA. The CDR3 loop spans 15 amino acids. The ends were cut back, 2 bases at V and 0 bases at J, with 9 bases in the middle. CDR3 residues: CASSLRTVSTDTQYF. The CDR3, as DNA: TGTGCCAGCAGCTTAAGGACAGTCAGCACAGATACGCAGTATTTT.

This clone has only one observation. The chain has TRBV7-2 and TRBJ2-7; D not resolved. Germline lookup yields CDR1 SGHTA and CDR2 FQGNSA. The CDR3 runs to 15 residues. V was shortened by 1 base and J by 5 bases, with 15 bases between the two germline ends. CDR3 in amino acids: CASSLDGLDNDEQYF. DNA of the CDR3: TGTGCCAGCAGCTTAGACGGCCTAGATAACGACGAGCAGTACTTC.

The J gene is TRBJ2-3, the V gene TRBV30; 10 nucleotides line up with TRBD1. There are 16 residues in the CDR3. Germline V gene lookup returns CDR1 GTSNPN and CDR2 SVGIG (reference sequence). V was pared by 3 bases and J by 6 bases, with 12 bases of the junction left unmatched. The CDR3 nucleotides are TGTGCCTGGAGGAGAACCTGGACAGGGGGGATGGATACGCAGTATTTT. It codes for CAWRRTWTGGMDTQYF.

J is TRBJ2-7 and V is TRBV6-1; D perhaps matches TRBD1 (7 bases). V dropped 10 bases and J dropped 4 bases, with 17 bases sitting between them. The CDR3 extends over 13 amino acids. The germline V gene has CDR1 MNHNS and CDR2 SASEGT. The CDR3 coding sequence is TGTGCCACCTTATTGACAGGGAGGTACGAGCAGTACTTC. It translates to CATLLTGRYEQYF.

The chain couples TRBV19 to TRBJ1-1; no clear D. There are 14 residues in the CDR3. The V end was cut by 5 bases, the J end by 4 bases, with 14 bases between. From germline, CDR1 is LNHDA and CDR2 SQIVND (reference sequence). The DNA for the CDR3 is TGTGCCAGTAGTCCCCCCTTATTTGGCACTGAAGCTTTCTTT. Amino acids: CASSPPLFGTEAFF.

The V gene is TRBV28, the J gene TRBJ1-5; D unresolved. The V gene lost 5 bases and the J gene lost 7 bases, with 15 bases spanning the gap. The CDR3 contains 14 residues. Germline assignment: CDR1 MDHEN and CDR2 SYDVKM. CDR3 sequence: CASSQTSFGQPQHF. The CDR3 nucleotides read TGTGCCAGCAGTCAAACAAGCTTCGGACAGCCCCAGCATTTT.